Listed below are T cell receptor beta chains from one sample, sequenced in a study of T cells of healthy individuals. In TCRdb, the 5' RACE reads were re-called with MiXCR into one record per CDR3 protein. The repertoire has around 80,000 distinct CDR3 sequences, about 5% of them found once; the top ten carry roughly 7.1%. All receptors come from a female donor in good health. CDR3s include the opening cysteine and the closing phenylalanine or tryptophan. D genes are given only for firm matches. Some rows mark clone size as missing; the rest say once, few, many or name a class of expanded clone.

few	TRBV12-3/TRBV12-4	TRBD1	TRBJ2-5	CASSLTDRDTEETQYF	TGTGCCAGCAGTTTAACGGACAGGGACACGGAGGAGACCCAGTACTTC
many	TRBV28	.	TRBJ2-4	CASKGRGQGDQIAKNIQYF	TGTGCCAGCAAGGGAAGGGGTCAGGGAGACCAAATAGCCAAAAACATTCAGTACTTC
many	TRBV19	.	TRBJ1-5	CASKEGFGNQPQHF	TGTGCCAGCAAGGAAGGGTTTGGCAATCAGCCCCAGCATTTT
.	TRBV7-9	TRBD2	TRBJ2-7	CASSSGGADYEQYF	TGTGCCAGCAGCTCCGGGGGGGCGGACTACGAGCAGTACTTC
.	TRBV19	.	TRBJ1-5	CASSLTRDKGQPQHF	TGTGCCAGTAGTCTCACCAGAGATAAGGGTCAGCCCCAGCATTTT
few	TRBV18	.	TRBJ2-1	CASSRRDGTYNEQFF	TGTGCCAGCTCACGTCGGGACGGGACATACAATGAGCAGTTCTTC
many	TRBV30	TRBD1	TRBJ1-1	CAWSRDRGNTEAFF	TGTGCCTGGAGTAGGGACAGGGGGAACACTGAAGCTTTCTTT
many	TRBV28	TRBD2	TRBJ2-3	CASSAGLAGVTDTQYF	TGTGCCAGCAGCGCGGGCCTAGCGGGAGTTACAGATACGCAGTATTTT
many	TRBV9	TRBD2	TRBJ2-1	CASSVTEAGGVFF	TGTGCCAGCAGCGTAACCGAAGCGGGAGGGGTGTTCTTC
many	TRBV7-2	TRBD1	TRBJ2-7	CASSKDRISEQYF	TGTGCCAGCAGCAAGGACAGGATCTCCGAGCAGTACTTC
many	TRBV4-3	TRBD2	TRBJ2-3	CASSRIAGAPTDTQYF	TGCGCCAGCAGTCGAATAGCGGGAGCCCCCACAGATACGCAGTATTTT
few	TRBV27	.	TRBJ2-7	CASSPLDRRYEQYF	TGTGCCAGCAGTCCCCTGGACCGGAGATACGAGCAGTACTTC
many	TRBV5-4	.	TRBJ1-3	CASSFGSTGNTIYF	TGTGCCAGCAGCTTTGGGTCGACCGGAAACACCATATATTTT
many	TRBV6-2/TRBV6-3	.	TRBJ2-1	CASSPPRGRLPSYNEQFF	TGTGCCAGCAGTCCCCCCCGAGGGCGCCTCCCCTCCTACAATGAGCAGTTCTTC
many	TRBV27	TRBD1	TRBJ2-1	CASSSNVGQGRVLYEQFF	TGTGCCAGCAGTTCCAATGTGGGACAGGGAAGGGTATTGTATGAGCAGTTCTTC
many	TRBV20-1	.	TRBJ1-5	CSARDPGSYSNQPQHF	TGCAGTGCTAGAGACCCAGGTTCGTATAGCAATCAGCCCCAGCATTTT
many	TRBV28	TRBD1	TRBJ1-4	CASSPPGQQIRLRAEKLFF	TGTGCCAGCAGTCCCCCGGGACAGCAAATTCGGTTGAGGGCTGAAAAACTGTTTTTT
many	TRBV2	.	TRBJ2-5	CASSEARAQETQYF	TGTGCCAGCAGTGAAGCGCGCGCTCAAGAGACCCAGTACTTC
many	TRBV27	TRBD2	TRBJ2-5	CASSLVASGRETQYF	TGTGCCAGCAGTTTAGTGGCTAGCGGGAGAGAGACCCAGTACTTC
many	TRBV10-3	.	TRBJ1-1	CAISAGLMNTEAFF	TGTGCCATCAGTGCTGGGCTAATGAACACTGAAGCTTTCTTT
few	TRBV14	.	TRBJ2-7	CASSQQVYYEQYF	TGTGCCAGCAGCCAACAGGTCTACTACGAGCAGTACTTC
many	TRBV20-1	TRBD1	TRBJ2-1	CSAIRDRPPEQFF	TGCAGTGCTATCCGGGACAGGCCCCCTGAGCAGTTCTTC
many	TRBV12-3/TRBV12-4	TRBD2	TRBJ2-3	CASSFAGLVGTDTQYF	TGTGCCAGCAGTTTTGCGGGACTAGTGGGCACAGATACGCAGTATTTT
many	TRBV15	TRBD2	TRBJ2-5	CATSFQGLAGDKRQETQYF	TGTGCCACCAGCTTTCAAGGTCTAGCGGGAGACAAACGCCAAGAGACCCAGTACTTC
many	TRBV25-1	.	TRBJ2-7	CASSETAGGSEQYF	TGTGCCAGCAGTGAAACGGCAGGGGGGAGCGAGCAGTACTTC
many	TRBV5-4	.	TRBJ2-6	CASTGGAGGLSGANVLTF	TGTGCCAGTACAGGGGGCGCGGGAGGACTCTCTGGGGCCAACGTCCTGACTTTC
many	TRBV20-1	TRBD1	TRBJ1-2	CSVPQDRGGYGYTF	TGCAGTGTTCCGCAGGACAGGGGAGGATATGGCTACACCTTC
many	TRBV12-3/TRBV12-4	.	TRBJ2-7	CASSFGGEQYF	TGTGCCAGCAGTTTCGGGGGTGAGCAGTACTTC
many	TRBV28	.	TRBJ2-7	CASSLDQFYEQYF	TGTGCCAGCAGTTTGGATCAGTTCTACGAGCAGTACTTC
.	TRBV28	TRBD1	TRBJ2-7	CASRLPGQASYEQYF	TGTGCCAGCAGGCTCCCGGGACAGGCTTCCTACGAGCAGTACTTC
many	TRBV12-3/TRBV12-4	.	TRBJ1-1	CASSLWGTEAFF	TGTGCCAGCAGTTTATGGGGGACTGAAGCTTTCTTT
many	TRBV6-2/TRBV6-3	TRBD1	TRBJ2-1	CASRPLGTGPYNEQFF	TGTGCCAGCAGGCCCCTCGGGACAGGGCCTTACAATGAGCAGTTCTTC
many	TRBV20-1	.	TRBJ2-6	CSARQGGGSGANVLTF	TGCAGTGCTAGGCAGGGGGGAGGCTCTGGGGCCAACGTCCTGACTTTC
many	TRBV14	.	TRBJ1-5	CASSSAGGNQPQHF	TGTGCCAGCAGCTCGGCCGGGGGCAATCAGCCCCAGCATTTT
many	TRBV9	TRBD1	TRBJ2-5	CASSVVSGDRQETQYF	TGTGCCAGCAGCGTAGTCTCAGGGGACAGACAAGAGACCCAGTACTTC
many	TRBV20-1	.	TRBJ1-5	CSGVGGDQPQHF	TGCAGTGGGGTGGGGGGGGATCAGCCCCAGCATTTT
many	TRBV10-2	TRBD1	TRBJ1-1	CASSDRGPFKAFF	TGCGCCAGTTCAGACAGGGGGCCTTTCAAAGCTTTCTTT
.	TRBV18	.	TRBJ2-7	CASSPGPTNSYEQYF	TGTGCCAGCTCACCTGGCCCGACAAATTCCTACGAGCAGTACTTC
many	TRBV28	TRBD2	TRBJ2-5	CASSKTSGRSETQYF	TGTGCCAGCAGTAAAACTAGCGGGAGAAGCGAGACCCAGTACTTC
few	TRBV11-2	TRBD1	TRBJ1-1	CASSFGGGTGVGEAFF	TGTGCCAGCAGCTTTGGAGGGGGGACAGGGGTAGGTGAAGCTTTCTTT
many	TRBV7-2	.	TRBJ2-2	CASSLASNTGELFF	TGTGCCAGCAGCTTAGCATCGAACACCGGGGAGCTGTTTTTT
.	TRBV29-1	.	TRBJ1-4	CSVARRGANEKLFF	TGCAGCGTTGCACGGAGAGGGGCTAATGAAAAACTGTTTTTT
few	TRBV19	.	TRBJ2-6	CASSGLSGANVLTF	TGTGCCAGTAGCGGGTTATCTGGGGCCAACGTCCTGACTTTC
.	TRBV6-6	.	TRBJ1-4	CASSYSGRSVTTNEKLFF	TGTGCCAGCAGTTACTCCGGACGGAGTGTTACAACTAATGAAAAACTGTTTTTT
.	TRBV11-2	.	TRBJ2-3	CASSFSQVVELQYF	TGTGCCAGCAGCTTTTCCCAGGTGGTCGAATTGCAGTATTTT
many	TRBV27	TRBD2	TRBJ2-1	CASSFGLGREQFF	TGTGCCAGCAGTTTCGGACTAGGACGTGAGCAGTTCTTC
many	TRBV25-1	.	TRBJ2-2	CASSDYTGELFF	TGTGCCAGCAGTGATTACACCGGGGAGCTGTTTTTT
many	TRBV5-1	TRBD1	TRBJ2-3	CASSLALGQSDTQYF	TGCGCCAGCAGCTTGGCCCTGGGACAGTCAGATACGCAGTATTTT
many	TRBV4-1	TRBD1	TRBJ2-3	CASSQVVRQGDFTQYF	TGCGCCAGCAGCCAAGTGGTTCGACAGGGCGATTTTACGCAGTATTTT
.	TRBV6-2/TRBV6-3	.	TRBJ2-3	CASSYQSYSTDTQYF	TGTGCCAGCAGTTATCAAAGCTATAGCACAGATACGCAGTATTTT